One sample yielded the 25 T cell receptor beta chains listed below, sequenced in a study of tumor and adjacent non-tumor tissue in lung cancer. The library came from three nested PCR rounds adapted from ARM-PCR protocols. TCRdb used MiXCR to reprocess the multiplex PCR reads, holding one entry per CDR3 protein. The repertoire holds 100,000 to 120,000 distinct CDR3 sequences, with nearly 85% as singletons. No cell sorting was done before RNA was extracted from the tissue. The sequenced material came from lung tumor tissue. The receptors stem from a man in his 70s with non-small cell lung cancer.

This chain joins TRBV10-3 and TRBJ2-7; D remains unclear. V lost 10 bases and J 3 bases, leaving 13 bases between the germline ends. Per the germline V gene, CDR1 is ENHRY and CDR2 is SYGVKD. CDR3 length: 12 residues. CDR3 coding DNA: TGTGCCAGCGGAGATACGAACTACGAGCAGTACTTC. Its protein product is CASGDTNYEQYF.

The CDR3: CASSPFYSGGPDTQYF. The DNA of the CDR3 is TGCGCCAGCAGCCCCTTTTATTCGGGGGGGCCGGATACGCAGTATTTT. The chain couples TRBV5-1 to TRBJ2-3; 8 bases are shared with TRBD2. The CDR3 runs 16 residues. Germline V gene lookup returns CDR1 SGHRS and CDR2 YFSETQ. The J segment lost 6 bases and the V segment lost 4 bases, leaving 13 bases of the junction unmatched.

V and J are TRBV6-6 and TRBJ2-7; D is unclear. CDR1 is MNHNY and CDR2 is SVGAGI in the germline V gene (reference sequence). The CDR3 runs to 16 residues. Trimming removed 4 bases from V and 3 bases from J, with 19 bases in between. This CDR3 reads CASSCSDAAEDYEQYF. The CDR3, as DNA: TGTGCCAGCAGTTGTTCCGATGCGGCTGAGGACTACGAGCAGTACTTC.

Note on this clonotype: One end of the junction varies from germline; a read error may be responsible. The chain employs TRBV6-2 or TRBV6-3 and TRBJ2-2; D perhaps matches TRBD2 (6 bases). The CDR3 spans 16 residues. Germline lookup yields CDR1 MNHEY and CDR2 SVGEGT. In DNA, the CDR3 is TGTGCCAGCAGTACAAACCCCCGGGATCGCACCGGGGGGCTGTTTTTT. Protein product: CASSTNPRDRTGGLFF.

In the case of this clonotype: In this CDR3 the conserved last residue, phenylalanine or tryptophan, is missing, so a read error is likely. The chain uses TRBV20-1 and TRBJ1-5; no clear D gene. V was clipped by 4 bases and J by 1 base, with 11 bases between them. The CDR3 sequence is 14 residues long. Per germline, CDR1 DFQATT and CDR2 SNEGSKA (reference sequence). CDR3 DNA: TGCAGTGCTACAGTTGACCTCAGCAATCAGCCCCAGCATTTG. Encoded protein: CSATVDLSNQPQHL.

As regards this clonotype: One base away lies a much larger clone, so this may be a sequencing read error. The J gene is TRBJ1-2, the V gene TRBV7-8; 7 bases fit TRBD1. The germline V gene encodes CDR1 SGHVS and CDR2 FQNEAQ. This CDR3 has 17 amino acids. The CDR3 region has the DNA TGTGCCAGCAGCTCCCATAAGTTGGGGACAGATATTTATGACTACACCTTC. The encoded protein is CASSSHKLGTDIYDYTF.

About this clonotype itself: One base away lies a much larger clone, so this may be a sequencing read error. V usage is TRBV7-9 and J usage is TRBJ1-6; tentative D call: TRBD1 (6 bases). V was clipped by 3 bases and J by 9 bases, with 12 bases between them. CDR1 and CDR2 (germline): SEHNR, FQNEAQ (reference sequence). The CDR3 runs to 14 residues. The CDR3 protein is CASSLERGFSPLHF. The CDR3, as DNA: TGTGCCAGCAGCTTGGAGAGGGGGTTTTCACCCCTCCACTTT.

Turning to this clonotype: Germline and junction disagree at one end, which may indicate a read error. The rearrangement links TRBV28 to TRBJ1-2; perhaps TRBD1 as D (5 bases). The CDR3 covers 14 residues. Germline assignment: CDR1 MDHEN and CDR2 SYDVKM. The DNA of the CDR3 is TGTGTCAGCCTTAGAGGGGCAGTAAATTATGGCTACACTTTC. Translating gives CVSLRGAVNYGYTF.

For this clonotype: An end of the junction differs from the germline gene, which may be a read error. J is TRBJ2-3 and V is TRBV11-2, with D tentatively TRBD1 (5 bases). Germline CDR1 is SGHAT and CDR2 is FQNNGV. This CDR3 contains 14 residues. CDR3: CASSLTPGSNMQYF. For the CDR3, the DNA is TGTGCCAGCAGTCTAACCCCAGGGTCAAATATGCAGTACTTT.

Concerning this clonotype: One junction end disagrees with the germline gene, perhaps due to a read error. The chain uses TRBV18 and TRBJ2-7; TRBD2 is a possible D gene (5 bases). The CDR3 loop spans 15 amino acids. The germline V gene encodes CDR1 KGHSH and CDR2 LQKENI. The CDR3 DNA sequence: TGTACCATCTCCTACAGCCCGGGATCTGCTTACGAGCAATACTTC. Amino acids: CTISYSPGSAYEQYF.

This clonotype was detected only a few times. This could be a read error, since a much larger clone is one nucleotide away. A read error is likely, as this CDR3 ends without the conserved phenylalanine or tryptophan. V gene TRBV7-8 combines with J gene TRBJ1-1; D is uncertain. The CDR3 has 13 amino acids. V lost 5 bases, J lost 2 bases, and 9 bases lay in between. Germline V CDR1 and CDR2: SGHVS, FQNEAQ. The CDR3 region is CASSTGINTEAFL. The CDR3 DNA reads TGTGCCAGCAGCACGGGGATTAACACTGAAGCTTTCCTT.

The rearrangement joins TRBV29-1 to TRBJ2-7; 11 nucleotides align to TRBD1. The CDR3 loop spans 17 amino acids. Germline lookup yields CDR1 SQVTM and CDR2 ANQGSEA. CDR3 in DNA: TGCAACGTAGCCTGGACAGGGGGCCTCGGGTCTTCCCGGGAGCAGTACTTC. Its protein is CNVAWTGGLGSSREQYF.

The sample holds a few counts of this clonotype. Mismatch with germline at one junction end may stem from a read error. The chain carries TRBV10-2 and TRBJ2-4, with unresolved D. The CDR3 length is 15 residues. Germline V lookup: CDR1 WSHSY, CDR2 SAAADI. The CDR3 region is CASSEYRDWRNIQYF. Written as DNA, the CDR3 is TGTGCCAGCAGTGAGTATCGCGACTGGCGGAACATTCAGTACTTC.

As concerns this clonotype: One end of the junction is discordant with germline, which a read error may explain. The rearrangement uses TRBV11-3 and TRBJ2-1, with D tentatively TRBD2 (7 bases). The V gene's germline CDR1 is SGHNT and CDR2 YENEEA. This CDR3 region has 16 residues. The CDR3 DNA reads TGCGCCAGCAGCTTAGATTCCACGGGGGGCAGGGGTGAGGAGTTCTTC. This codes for CASSLDSTGGRGEEFF. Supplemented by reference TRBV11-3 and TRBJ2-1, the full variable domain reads EAGVVQSPRYKIIEKKQPVAFWCNPISGHNTLYWYLQNLGQGPELLIRYENEEAVDDSQLPKDRFSAERLKGVDSTLKIQPAELGDSAVYLCASSLDSTGGRGEEFFGPGTRLTVL.

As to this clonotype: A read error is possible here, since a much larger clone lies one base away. The CDR3: CASSLEGWDTEAFF. In nucleotides, the CDR3 is TGCGCCAGCAGCTTGGAGGGGTGGGACACTGAAGCTTTCTTT. This sequence joins TRBV5-1 and TRBJ1-1; D may be TRBD1 (5 bases). Looked up from germline, CDR1 is SGHRS and CDR2 is YFSETQ. V was clipped by 0 bases and J by 3 bases, with 9 bases between them. CDR3 length: 14 amino acids.

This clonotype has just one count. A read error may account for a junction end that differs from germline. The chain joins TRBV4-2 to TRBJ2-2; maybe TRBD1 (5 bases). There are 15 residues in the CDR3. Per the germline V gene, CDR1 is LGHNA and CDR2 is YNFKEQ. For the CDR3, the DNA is TGTGCCAACAGCCAAAGTCAGGGTCCCACCGGGGAGCTGTTTTTT. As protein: CANSQSQGPTGELFF.

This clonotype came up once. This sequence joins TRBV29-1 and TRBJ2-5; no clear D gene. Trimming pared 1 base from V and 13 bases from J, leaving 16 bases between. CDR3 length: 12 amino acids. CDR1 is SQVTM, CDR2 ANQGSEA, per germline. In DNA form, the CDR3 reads TGCAGCGTTGAAGTCGGCGGAGAGACCAGGTACTTC. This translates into CSVEVGGETRYF.

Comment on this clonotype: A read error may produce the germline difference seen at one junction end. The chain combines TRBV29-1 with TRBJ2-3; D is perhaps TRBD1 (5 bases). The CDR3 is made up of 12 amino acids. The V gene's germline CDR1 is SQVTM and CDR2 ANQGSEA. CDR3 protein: CSVDSYTDTHYF. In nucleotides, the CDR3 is TGCAGTGTTGACAGTTACACAGATACGCATTATTTT.

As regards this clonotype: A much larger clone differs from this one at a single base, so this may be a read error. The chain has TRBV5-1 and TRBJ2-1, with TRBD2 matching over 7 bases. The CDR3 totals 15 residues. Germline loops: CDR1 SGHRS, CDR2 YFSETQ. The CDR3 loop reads CAGSLLPGGYNEQFF. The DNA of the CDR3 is TGCGCCGGCAGCCTGTTACCGGGAGGATACAATGAGCAGTTCTTC.

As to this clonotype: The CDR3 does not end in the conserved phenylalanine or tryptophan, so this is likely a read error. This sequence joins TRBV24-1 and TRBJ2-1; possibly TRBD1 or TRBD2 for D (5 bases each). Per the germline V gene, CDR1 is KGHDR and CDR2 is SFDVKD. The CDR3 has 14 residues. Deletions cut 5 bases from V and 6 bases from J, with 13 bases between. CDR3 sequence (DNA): TGTGCCACCAGTGGCAGGGTGCGGGTCAATGAGCAGTTCCTC. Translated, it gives CATSGRVRVNEQFL.

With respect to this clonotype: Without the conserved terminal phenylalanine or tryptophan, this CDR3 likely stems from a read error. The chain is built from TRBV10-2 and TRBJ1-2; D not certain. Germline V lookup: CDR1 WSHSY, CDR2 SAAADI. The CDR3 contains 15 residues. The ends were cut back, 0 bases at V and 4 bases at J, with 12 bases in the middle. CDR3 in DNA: TGCGCCAGCAGTGAGTCGAGGGATCTGAGCTATGGCTACACCCTC. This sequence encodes CASSESRDLSYGYTL.

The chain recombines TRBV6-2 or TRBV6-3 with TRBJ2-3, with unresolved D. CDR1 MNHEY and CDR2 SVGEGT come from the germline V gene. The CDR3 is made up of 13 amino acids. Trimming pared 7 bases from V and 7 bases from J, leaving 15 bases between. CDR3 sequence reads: CASIGHMGYTQYF. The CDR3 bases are TGTGCCAGCATTGGGCACATGGGGTATACGCAGTATTTT.

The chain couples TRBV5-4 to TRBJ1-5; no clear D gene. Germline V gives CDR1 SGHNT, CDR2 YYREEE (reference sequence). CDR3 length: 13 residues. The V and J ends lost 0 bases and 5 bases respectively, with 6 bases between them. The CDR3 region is CASSLDGDQPQHF. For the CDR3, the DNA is TGTGCCAGCAGCTTGGATGGGGATCAGCCCCAGCATTTT.

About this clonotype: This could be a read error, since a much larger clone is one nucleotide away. CDR3 protein: CASSQEGVTGGLFF. The CDR3 DNA follows: TGCGCCAGCAGCCAAGAAGGGGTCACCGGGGGGCTGTTTTTT. The chain links TRBV4-3 to TRBJ2-2; D is possibly TRBD2 (6 bases). Germline lookup yields CDR1 LGHNA and CDR2 YSLEER. This CDR3 is 14 amino acids long.

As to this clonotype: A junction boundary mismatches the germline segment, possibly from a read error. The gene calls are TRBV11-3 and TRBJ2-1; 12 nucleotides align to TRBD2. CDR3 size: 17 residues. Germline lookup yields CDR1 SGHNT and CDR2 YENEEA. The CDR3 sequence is CASSILGTSGCYSEQFF. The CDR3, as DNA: TGTGCCAGCAGCATCCTAGGGACTAGCGGGTGCTACAGTGAGCAGTTCTTC.